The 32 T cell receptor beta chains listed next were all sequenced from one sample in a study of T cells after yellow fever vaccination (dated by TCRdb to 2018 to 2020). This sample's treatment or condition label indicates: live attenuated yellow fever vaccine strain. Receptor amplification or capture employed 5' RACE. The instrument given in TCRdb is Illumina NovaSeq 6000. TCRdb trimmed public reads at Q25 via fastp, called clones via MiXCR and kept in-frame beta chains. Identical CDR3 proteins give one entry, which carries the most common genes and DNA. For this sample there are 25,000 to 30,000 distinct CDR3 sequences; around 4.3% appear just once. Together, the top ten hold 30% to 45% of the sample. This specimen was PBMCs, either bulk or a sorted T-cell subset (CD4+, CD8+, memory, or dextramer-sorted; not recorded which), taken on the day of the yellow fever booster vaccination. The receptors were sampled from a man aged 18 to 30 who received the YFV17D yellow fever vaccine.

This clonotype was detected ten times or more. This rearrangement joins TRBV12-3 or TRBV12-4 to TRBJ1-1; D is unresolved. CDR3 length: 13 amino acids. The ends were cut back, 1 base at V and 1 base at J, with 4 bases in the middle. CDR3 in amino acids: CASSLEQNTEAFF. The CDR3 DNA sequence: TGTGCCAGCAGTTTAGAGCAGAACACTGAAGCTTTCTTT.

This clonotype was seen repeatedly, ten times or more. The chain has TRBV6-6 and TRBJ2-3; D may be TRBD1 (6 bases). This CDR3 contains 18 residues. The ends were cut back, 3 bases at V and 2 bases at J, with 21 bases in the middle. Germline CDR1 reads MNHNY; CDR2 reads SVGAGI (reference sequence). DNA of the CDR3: TGTGCCAGCAGTTATACCTCCGGAGGACAGCGTCTCACAGATACGCAGTATTTT. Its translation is CASSYTSGGQRLTDTQYF.

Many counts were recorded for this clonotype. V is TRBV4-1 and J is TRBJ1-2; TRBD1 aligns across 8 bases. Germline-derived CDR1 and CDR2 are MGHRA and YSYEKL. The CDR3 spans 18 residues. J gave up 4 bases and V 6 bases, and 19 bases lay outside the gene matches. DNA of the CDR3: TGCGCCAGCAGGGCAGGAGTCTGGGACAGGTTCTCGAGCTATGGCTACACCTTC. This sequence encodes CASRAGVWDRFSSYGYTF.

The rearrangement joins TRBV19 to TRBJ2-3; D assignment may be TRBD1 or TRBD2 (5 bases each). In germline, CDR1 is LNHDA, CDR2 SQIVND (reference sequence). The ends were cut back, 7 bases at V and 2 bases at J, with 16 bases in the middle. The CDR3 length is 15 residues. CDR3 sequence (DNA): TGTGCCAGTACTCCCAGGGACGGACCCACAGATACGCAGTATTTT. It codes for CASTPRDGPTDTQYF.

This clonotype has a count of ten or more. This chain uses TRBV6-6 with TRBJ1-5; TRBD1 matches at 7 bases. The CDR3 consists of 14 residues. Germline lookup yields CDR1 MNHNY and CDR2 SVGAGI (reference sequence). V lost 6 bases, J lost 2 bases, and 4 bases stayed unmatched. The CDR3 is CASRDTGGNQPQHF. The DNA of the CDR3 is TGTGCCAGCAGAGATACAGGGGGCAATCAGCCCCAGCATTTT.

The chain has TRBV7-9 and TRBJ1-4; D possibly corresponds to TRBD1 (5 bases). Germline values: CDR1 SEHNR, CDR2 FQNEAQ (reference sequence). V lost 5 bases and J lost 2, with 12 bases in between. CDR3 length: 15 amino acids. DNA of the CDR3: TGTGCCAGCAGCCGGGACTGGCTTACTAATGAAAAACTGTTTTTT. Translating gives CASSRDWLTNEKLFF.

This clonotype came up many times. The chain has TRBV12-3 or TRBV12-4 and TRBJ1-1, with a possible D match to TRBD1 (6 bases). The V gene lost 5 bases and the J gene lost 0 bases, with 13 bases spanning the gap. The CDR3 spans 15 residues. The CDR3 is CASSLYRDMNTEAFF. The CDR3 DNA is TGTGCCAGCAGTCTTTACAGGGATATGAACACTGAAGCTTTCTTT.

CDR3 nucleotide sequence: TGTGCCAGCAGCTTGGACAGGGTGGGTGATACGCAGTATTTT. Translation gives CASSLDRVGDTQYF. The chain joins TRBV11-2 to TRBJ2-3; 8 bases are shared with TRBD1. V shed 3 bases and J 6 bases; nucleotides not matched to a gene: 5. This CDR3 is built from 14 residues. CDR1 and CDR2 from the germline V gene are SGHAT and FQNNGV.

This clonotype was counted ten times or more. CDR3 DNA: TGCAGTGCTCAAACAGGGGGTCGGCACACTGAAGCTTTCTTT. Amino acid sequence: CSAQTGGRHTEAFF. This chain uses TRBV20-1 with TRBJ1-1, with TRBD1 matching 8 bases. The CDR3 covers 14 residues. The V gene's germline CDR1 is DFQATT and CDR2 SNEGSKA (reference sequence). J lost 3 bases, V lost 5 bases, and 8 bases had no gene match.

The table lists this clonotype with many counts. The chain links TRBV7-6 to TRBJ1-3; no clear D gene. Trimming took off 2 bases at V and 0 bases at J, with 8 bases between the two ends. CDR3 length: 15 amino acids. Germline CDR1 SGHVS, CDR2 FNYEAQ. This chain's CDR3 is CASSLTGASGNTIYF. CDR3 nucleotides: TGTGCCAGCAGCTTAACCGGAGCCTCTGGAAACACCATATATTTT.

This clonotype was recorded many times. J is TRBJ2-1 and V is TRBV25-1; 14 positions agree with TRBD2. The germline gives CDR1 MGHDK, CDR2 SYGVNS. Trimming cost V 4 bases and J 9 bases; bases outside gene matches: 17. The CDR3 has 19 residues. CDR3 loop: CASSVLTSGGASPFGEQFF. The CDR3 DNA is TGTGCCAGCAGTGTGTTGACTAGCGGGGGGGCAAGCCCCTTTGGTGAGCAGTTCTTC.

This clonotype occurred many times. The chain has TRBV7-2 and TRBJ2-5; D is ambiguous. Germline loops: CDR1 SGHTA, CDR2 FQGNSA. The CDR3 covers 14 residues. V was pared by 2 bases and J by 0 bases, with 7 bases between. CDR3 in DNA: TGTGCCAGCAGCTTAAGGGTTAACCAAGAGACCCAGTACTTC. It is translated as CASSLRVNQETQYF.

CDR3 nucleotide sequence: TGTGCCAGCAGCTTAGTCGGACCCGGCACAGATACGCAGTATTTT. Its protein is CASSLVGPGTDTQYF. The chain has TRBV7-2 and TRBJ2-3; D not certain. Trimming left V 1 base short and J 1 base short, with 9 bases between. The germline gives CDR1 SGHTA, CDR2 FQGNSA. The CDR3 totals 15 residues.

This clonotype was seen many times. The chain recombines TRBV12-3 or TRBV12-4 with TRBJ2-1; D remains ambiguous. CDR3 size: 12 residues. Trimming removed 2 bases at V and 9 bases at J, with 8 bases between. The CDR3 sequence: CASSLYGSEQFF. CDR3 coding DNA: TGTGCCAGCAGTTTATACGGTTCTGAGCAGTTCTTC.

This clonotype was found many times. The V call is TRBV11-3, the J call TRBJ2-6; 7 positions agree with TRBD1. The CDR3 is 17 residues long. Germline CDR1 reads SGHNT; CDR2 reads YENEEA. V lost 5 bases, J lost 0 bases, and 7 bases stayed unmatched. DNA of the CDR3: TGTGCCAGCAGCCCCACAGGGGACAACTCTGGGGCCAACGTCCTGACTTTC. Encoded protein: CASSPTGDNSGANVLTF.

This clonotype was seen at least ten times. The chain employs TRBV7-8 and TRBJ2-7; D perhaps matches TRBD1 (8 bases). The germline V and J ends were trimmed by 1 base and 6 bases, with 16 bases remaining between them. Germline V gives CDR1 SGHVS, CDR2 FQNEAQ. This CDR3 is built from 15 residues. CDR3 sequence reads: CASSLGRGRGSEQYV. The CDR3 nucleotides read TGTGCCAGCAGCTTAGGCAGGGGGCGCGGGAGCGAGCAGTACGTC.

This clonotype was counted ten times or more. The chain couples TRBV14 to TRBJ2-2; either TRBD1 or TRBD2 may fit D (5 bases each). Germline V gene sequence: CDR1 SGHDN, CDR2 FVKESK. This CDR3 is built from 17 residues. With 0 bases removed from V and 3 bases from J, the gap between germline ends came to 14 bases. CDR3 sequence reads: CASSQERGREHTGELFF. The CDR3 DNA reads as TGTGCCAGCAGCCAAGAGAGGGGCAGGGAACACACCGGGGAGCTGTTTTTT. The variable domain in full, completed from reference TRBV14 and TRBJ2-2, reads EAGVTQFPSHSVIEKGQTVTLRCDPISGHDNLYWYRRVMGKEIKFLLHFVKESKQDESGMPNNRFLAERTGGTYSTLKVQPAELEDSGVYFCASSQERGREHTGELFFGEGSRLTVL.

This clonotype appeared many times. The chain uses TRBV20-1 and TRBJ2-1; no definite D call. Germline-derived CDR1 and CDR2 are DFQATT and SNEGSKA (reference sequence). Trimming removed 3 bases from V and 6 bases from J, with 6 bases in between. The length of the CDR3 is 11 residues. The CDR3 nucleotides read TGCAGTGCTAGGCCGGTCAATGAGCAGTTCTTC. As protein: CSARPVNEQFF.

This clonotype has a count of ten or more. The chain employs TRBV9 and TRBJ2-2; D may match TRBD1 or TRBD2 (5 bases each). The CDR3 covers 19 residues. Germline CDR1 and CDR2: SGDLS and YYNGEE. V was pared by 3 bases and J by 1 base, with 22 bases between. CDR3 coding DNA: TGTGCCAGCAGCGCCCCACGATTTGGGACGGGACGGAACACCGGGGAGCTGTTTTTT. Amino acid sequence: CASSAPRFGTGRNTGELFF.

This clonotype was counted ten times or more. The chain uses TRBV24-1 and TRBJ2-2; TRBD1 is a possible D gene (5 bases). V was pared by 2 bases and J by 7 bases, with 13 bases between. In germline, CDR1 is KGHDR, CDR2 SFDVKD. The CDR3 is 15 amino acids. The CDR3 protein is CATSDSGHWDGELFF. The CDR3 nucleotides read TGTGCCACCAGTGATTCCGGACATTGGGACGGGGAGCTGTTTTTT.

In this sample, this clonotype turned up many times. The CDR3 loop is CAWDLALGGNTGELFF. DNA of the CDR3: TGTGCCTGGGATCTTGCGCTAGGGGGGAACACCGGGGAGCTGTTTTTT. The genes are TRBV30 and TRBJ2-2; TRBD1 is a possible D gene (6 bases). The CDR3 has 16 residues. Trimming pared 5 bases from V and 1 base from J, leaving 17 bases between. Germline V gene data show CDR1 as GTSNPN and CDR2 as SVGIG (reference sequence).

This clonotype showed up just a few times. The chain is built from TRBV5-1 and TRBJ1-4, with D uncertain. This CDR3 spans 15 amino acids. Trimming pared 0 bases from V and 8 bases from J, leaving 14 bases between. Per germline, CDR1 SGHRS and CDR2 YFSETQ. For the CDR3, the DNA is TGCGCCAGCAGCTTGGGACTAGGAGAGGGAGAAAAACTGTTTTTT. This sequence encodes CASSLGLGEGEKLFF.

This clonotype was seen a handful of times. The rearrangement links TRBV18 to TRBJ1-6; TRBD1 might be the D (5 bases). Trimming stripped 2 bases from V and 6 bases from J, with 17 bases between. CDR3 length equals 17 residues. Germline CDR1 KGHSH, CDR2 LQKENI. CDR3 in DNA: TGTGCCAGCTCACCAGTAGGGACCGCTCTATCTAATTCACCCCTCCACTTT. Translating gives CASSPVGTALSNSPLHF. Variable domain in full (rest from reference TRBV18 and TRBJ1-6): NAGVMQNPRHLVRRRGQEARLRCSPMKGHSHVYWYRQLPEEGLKFMVYLQKENIIDESGMPKERFSAEFPKEGPSILRIQQVVRGDSAAYFCASSPVGTALSNSPLHFGNGTRLTVT.

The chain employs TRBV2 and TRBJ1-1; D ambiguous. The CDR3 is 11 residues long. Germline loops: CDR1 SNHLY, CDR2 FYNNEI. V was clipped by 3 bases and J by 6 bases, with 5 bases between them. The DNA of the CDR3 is TGTGCCAGCAGTGAGATCCCTGAAGCTTTCTTT. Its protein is CASSEIPEAFF.

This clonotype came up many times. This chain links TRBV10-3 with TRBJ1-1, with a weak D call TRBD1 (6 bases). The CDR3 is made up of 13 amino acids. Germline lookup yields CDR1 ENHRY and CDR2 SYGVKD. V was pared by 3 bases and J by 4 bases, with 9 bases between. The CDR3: CAISDTGSTEAFF. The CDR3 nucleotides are TGTGCCATCAGTGATACAGGGAGCACTGAAGCTTTCTTT.

The CDR3 DNA sequence: TGTGCCACCAGTGATCGCAGGAACTATGGCTACACCTTC. The encoded protein is CATSDRRNYGYTF. This chain connects TRBV24-1 to TRBJ1-2, with D unresolved. Per germline, CDR1 KGHDR and CDR2 SFDVKD. V lost 3 bases and J 2 bases, leaving 6 bases between the germline ends. The CDR3 consists of 13 residues.

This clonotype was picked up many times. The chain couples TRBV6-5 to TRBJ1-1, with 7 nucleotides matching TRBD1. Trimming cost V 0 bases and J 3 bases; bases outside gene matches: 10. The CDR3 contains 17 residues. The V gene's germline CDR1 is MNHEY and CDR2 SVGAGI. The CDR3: CASSYSGPQGVYTEAFF. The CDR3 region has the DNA TGTGCCAGCAGTTACTCGGGCCCCCAGGGGGTATACACTGAAGCTTTCTTT.

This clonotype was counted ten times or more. CDR3 nucleotide sequence: TGTGCCAGCAGTTCCGGGACCCAACCGGGAAACACCATATATTTT. Amino acid sequence: CASSSGTQPGNTIYF. The chain uses TRBV12-3 or TRBV12-4 and TRBJ1-3, with a tentative D call TRBD1 (5 bases). V was pared by 4 bases and J by 4 bases, with 14 bases between. The CDR3 totals 15 residues.

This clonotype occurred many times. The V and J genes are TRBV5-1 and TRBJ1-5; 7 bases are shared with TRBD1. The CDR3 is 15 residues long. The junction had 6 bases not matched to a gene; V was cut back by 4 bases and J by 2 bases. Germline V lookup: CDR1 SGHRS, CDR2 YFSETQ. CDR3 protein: CASSPTGEGNQPQHF. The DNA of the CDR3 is TGCGCCAGCAGCCCTACAGGGGAGGGCAATCAGCCCCAGCATTTT.

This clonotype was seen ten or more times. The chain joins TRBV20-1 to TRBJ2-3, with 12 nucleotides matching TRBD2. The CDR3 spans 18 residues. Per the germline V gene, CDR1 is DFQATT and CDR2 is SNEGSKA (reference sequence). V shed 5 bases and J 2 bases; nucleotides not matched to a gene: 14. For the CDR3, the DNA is TGCAGTGCTTACGAACTAGCGGGGGGTTTGGGGGTCACAGATACGCAGTATTTT. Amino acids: CSAYELAGGLGVTDTQYF.

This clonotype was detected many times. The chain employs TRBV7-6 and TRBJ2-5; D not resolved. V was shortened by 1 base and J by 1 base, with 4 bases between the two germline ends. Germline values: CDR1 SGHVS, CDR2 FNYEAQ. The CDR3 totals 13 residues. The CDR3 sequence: CASSLVGQETQYF. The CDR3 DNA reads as TGTGCCAGCAGCTTAGTTGGCCAAGAGACCCAGTACTTC.

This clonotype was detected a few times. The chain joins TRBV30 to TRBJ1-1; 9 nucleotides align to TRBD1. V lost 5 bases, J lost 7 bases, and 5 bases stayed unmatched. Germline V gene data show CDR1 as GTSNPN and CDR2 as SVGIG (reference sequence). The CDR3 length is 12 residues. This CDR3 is CAWSQGAREAFF. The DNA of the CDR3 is TGTGCCTGGTCACAGGGGGCGCGTGAAGCTTTCTTT.